This T cell receptor beta chain is drawn from a study of blood T cell repertoires in COVID-19. Background on the study: Sites in the United States, Italy and Spain provided acute and convalescent COVID-19 samples. Sample material is recorded as cDNA or gDNA derived from T cells, B-cell-depleted T cells, or PBMCs.

With 4 bases clipped from V and 6 bases from J, the junction kept 7 bases outside the gene matches. The germline V gene has CDR1 MRHNA and CDR2 SNTAGT. The CDR3 totals 14 residues. Study processing details: It was from reference gene primer amplification that nucleated cell counts were estimated. The data were produced by immunoSEQ multiplex PCR, yet TCRdb's version contains in-frame clones alone and is incomplete. Clone size and V and J calls were adopted from that table, with D and trimming inferred from the DNA. The sample has 150,000 to 200,000 clones, approximately 80% seen once. Cohorts were assigned according to the clinical history that participants reported.

The specimen was PBMCs or T cells enriched from blood (not recorded which). The receptor was derived from a woman between 45 and 65 years old who had recovered from COVID-19. The chain is built from TRBV6-4 and TRBJ1-1; TRBD1 matches at 8 bases. The CDR3 sequence is CASSARQGLAEAFF. Written as DNA, the CDR3 is TGTGCCAGCAGTGCCAGACAGGGGCTAGCTGAAGCTTTCTTT.